Following are 8 T cell receptor beta chains from one sample sequenced in a study of technical replicates of blood from a handful of donors. TCRdb keeps only in-frame clones here, not all; method: immunoSEQ multiplex PCR. In the table there are 74,000 or so clones, 85% to 95% of which are singletons. The sequenced material came from T cells isolated from PBMCs. These receptors all stem from a human donor in good health.

The rearrangement uses TRBV15 and TRBJ2-7; D remains ambiguous. This CDR3 spans 12 amino acids. V lost 0 bases, J lost 4 bases, and 4 bases lay in between. Looked up from germline, CDR1 is LNHNV and CDR2 is YYDKDF (reference sequence). The CDR3 DNA reads TGTGCCACCAGCAGAGAAACTTACGAGCAGTACTTC. Translation gives CATSRETYEQYF.

The chain is built from TRBV28 and TRBJ1-4; 8 bases map to TRBD1. The CDR3 sequence is 14 residues long. Trimming at V came to 7 bases and at J to 6 bases, leaving 7 bases not matched to a gene. Germline-derived CDR1 and CDR2 are MDHEN and SYDVKM. The CDR3 loop is CASTLTGEDEKLFF. In nucleotides, the CDR3 is TGTGCCAGCACACTGACAGGGGAAGATGAAAAACTGTTTTTT. Drawing the rest from reference TRBV28 and TRBJ1-4, the complete variable domain is DVKVTQSSRYLVKRTGEKVFLECVQDMDHENMFWYRQDPGLGLRLIYFSYDVKMKEKGDIPEGYSVSREKKERFSLILESASTNQTSMYLCASTLTGEDEKLFFGSGTQLSVL.

The sample holds one count of this clone. The gene calls are TRBV10-3 and TRBJ2-7; TRBD1 might be the D (6 bases). This CDR3 spans 13 amino acids. V lost 8 bases and J lost 2, with 13 bases in between. Germline assignment: CDR1 ENHRY and CDR2 SYGVKD. The CDR3 nucleotides are TGTGCCATCTTGCACCAGGGGACCTACGAGCAGTACTTC. Translating gives CAILHQGTYEQYF.

The rearrangement joins TRBV9 to TRBJ1-1, with 7 positions matching TRBD1. Trimming cost V 9 bases and J 0 bases; bases outside gene matches: 5. Germline-derived CDR1 and CDR2 are SGDLS and YYNGEE. This CDR3 region has 13 residues. The CDR3 region is CATSTGMNTEAFF. CDR3 bases: TGTGCCACGTCGACAGGGATGAACACTGAAGCTTTCTTT.

A few counts support this clone. The V and J genes are TRBV19 and TRBJ1-1, with no clear D. V lost 7 bases and J lost 5, with 8 bases in between. Germline CDR1 reads LNHDA; CDR2 reads SQIVND (reference sequence). This CDR3 contains 11 residues. CDR3 amino acids: CASTFMTEAFF. The CDR3 bases are TGTGCCAGTACTTTTATGACTGAAGCTTTCTTT.

This clone was picked up a small number of times. The chain links TRBV6-1 to TRBJ1-5; the match to TRBD1 covers 8 bases. Looked up from germline, CDR1 is MNHNS and CDR2 is SASEGT. The CDR3 spans 15 residues. Germline trimming cut 5 bases from V and 6 bases from J; bases unmatched to any gene: 9. CDR3: CASSRPGQVIQPQHF. DNA of the CDR3: TGTGCCAGCAGTAGACCGGGACAGGTAATTCAGCCCCAGCATTTT.

A single count supports this clone. This chain connects TRBV5-1 to TRBJ2-1; TRBD1 matches at 9 bases. This CDR3 contains 21 residues. J gave up 0 bases and V 0 bases, and 16 bases lay outside the gene matches. Germline V gene sequence: CDR1 SGHRS, CDR2 YFSETQ. In DNA form, the CDR3 reads TGCGCCAGCAGCTTGGAAAGGGGGACAGGGAGATTCGGGAGCTCCTACAATGAGCAGTTCTTC. Amino acid sequence: CASSLERGTGRFGSSYNEQFF.

This chain joins TRBV30 and TRBJ2-6; a possible D gene is TRBD1 (5 bases). From germline, CDR1 is GTSNPN and CDR2 SVGIG (reference sequence). This CDR3 spans 14 amino acids. Trimming cost V 1 base and J 2 bases, with 6 bases left between them. CDR3 sequence reads: CAWSGGAGANVLTF. The CDR3 bases are TGTGCCTGGAGTGGGGGCGCTGGGGCCAACGTCCTGACTTTC. The variable domain in full, completed from reference TRBV30 and TRBJ2-6, reads SQTIHQWPATLVQPVGSPLSLECTVEGTSNPNLYWYRQAAGRGLQLLFYSVGIGQISSEVPQNLSASRPQDRQFILSSKKLLLSDSGFYLCAWSGGAGANVLTFGAGSRLTVL.